Listed below are T cell receptor beta chains from one sample, sequenced in a study of blood T cell repertoires in COVID-19. Measured with immunoSEQ multiplex PCR; TCRdb has only the in-frame clones, and not every one. The sample has around 380,000 clones, about four fifths seen once. Sequenced: peripheral blood. These receptor sequences come from a human donor with acute or convalescent COVID-19. The donor label of this sample is uncertain. The CDR3 runs from the conserved cysteine through the conserved F or W. D genes are given only for firm matches. A clone size is listed for some rows: how often the clone was seen (once, few, many), or a class if it is expanded.

CDR3 length,V gene,D gene,J gene,clone size,CDR3 protein,CDR3 DNA
12,TRBV28,-,TRBJ2-3,-,CASSLRVKAQYF,TGTGCCAGCAGTTTACGGGTAAAAGCGCAGTATTTT
14,TRBV19,TRBD2,TRBJ2-1,-,CASRWTSGYNEQFF,TGTGCCAGTAGATGGACTAGCGGTTACAATGAGCAGTTCTTC
16,TRBV18,-,TRBJ1-1,-,CASSPLHGGERTEAFF,TGTGCCAGCTCACCACTACACGGGGGGGAAAGGACTGAAGCTTTCTTT
13,TRBV19,TRBD1,TRBJ2-1,-,CASSTRTGDWQFF,TGTGCCAGTAGTACCAGGACAGGGGATTGGCAGTTCTTC
14,TRBV2,-,TRBJ1-3,-,CASSGQFSGNTIYF,TGTGCCAGCAGTGGACAGTTCTCTGGAAACACCATATATTTT
14,TRBV6-5,-,TRBJ1-1,-,CASSITGKNTEAFF,TGTGCCAGCAGTATTACAGGAAAGAACACTGAAGCTTTCTTT
19,TRBV5-3,-,TRBJ2-1,-,CARSFTPPHGTKPYNEQFF,TGTGCCAGAAGCTTTACACCTCCTCATGGGACAAAGCCCTACAATGAGCAGTTCTTC
14,TRBV7-9,TRBD1,TRBJ2-2,-,CASSSGQSTGELFF,TGTGCCAGCAGCTCGGGACAGAGCACCGGGGAGCTGTTTTTT
14,TRBV30,-,TRBJ1-1,-,CAWSVRIRGTEAFF,TGTGCCTGGAGTGTACGAATCAGAGGAACTGAAGCTTTCTTT
14,TRBV7-2,-,TRBJ1-5,-,CASSLWGQNQPQHF,TGTGCCAGCAGCTTATGGGGACAAAATCAGCCCCAGCATTTT
16,TRBV7-6,-,TRBJ1-3,-,CASSLLGAHTGNTIYF,TGTGCCAGCAGCTTATTGGGGGCTCACACTGGAAACACCATATATTTT
18,TRBV21-1,-,TRBJ2-3,-,CASSKVPRTVPLTDTQYF,TGTGCCAGCAGCAAAGTCCCCCGGACAGTGCCCCTCACAGATACGCAGTATTTT
15,TRBV5-4,-,TRBJ1-3,-,CASSEGTGTGNTIYF,TGTGCCAGCAGCGAAGGGACTGGTACTGGAAACACCATATATTTT
13,TRBV15,-,TRBJ2-2,few,CATSRERTGELFF,TGTGCCACCAGCAGAGAAAGGACAGGGGAGCTGTTTTTT
16,TRBV19,-,TRBJ1-3,few,CASTRGQTFDGNTIYF,TGTGCCAGTACCAGGGGCCAAACTTTTGATGGAAACACCATATATTTT
16,TRBV5-6,TRBD1,TRBJ1-2,-,CASSLGDDRVPYGYTF,TGTGCCAGCAGCTTGGGGGATGACAGGGTCCCGTATGGCTACACCTTC
17,TRBV6-6,-,TRBJ1-3,-,CASSPTTAIGSGNTIYF,TGTGCCAGCAGTCCTACGACAGCAATTGGCTCTGGAAACACCATATATTTT
16,TRBV3-1/TRBV3-2,-,TRBJ1-2,-,CASSQERGILPYGYTF,TGTGCCAGCAGCCAAGAGCGAGGGATCTTGCCCTATGGCTACACCTTC
15,TRBV30,-,TRBJ1-2,-,CAWSVLGRGGVGYTF,TGTGCCTGGAGTGTACTGGGCCGGGGGGGCGTTGGCTACACCTTC
13,TRBV5-1,-,TRBJ2-7,-,CASSHGTLYEQYF,TGCGCCAGCAGCCACGGGACACTCTACGAGCAGTACTTC
13,TRBV5-1,-,TRBJ2-5,once,CASSLTGEETQYF,TGCGCCAGCAGCTTGACGGGGGAAGAGACCCAGTACTTC
16,TRBV19,-,TRBJ1-2,-,CASSMWGEQDYYGYTF,TGTGCCAGTAGTATGTGGGGGGAACAGGATTACTATGGCTACACCTTC
13,TRBV23-1,TRBD1,TRBJ1-1,-,CASIHRGNTEAFF,TGCGCCAGCATCCACAGGGGGAACACTGAAGCTTTCTTT
15,TRBV9,TRBD2,TRBJ2-7,-,CASSQGLAGSYEQYF,TGTGCCAGCAGCCAAGGACTAGCGGGATCCTACGAGCAGTACTTC
14,TRBV28,-,TRBJ2-7,once,CASSLTGGSYEQYF,TGTGCCAGCAGTTTAACGGGTGGGTCCTACGAGCAGTACTTC
13,TRBV2,-,TRBJ1-2,-,CASNRLANYGYTF,TGTGCCAGCAACCGACTAGCTAACTATGGCTACACCTTC
15,TRBV3-1/TRBV3-2,TRBD2,TRBJ2-1,-,CASSHPGLAAYEQFF,TGTGCCAGCAGCCACCCGGGACTAGCGGCCTATGAGCAGTTCTTC
17,TRBV4-2,-,TRBJ1-4,few,CASSQGGGGADNEKLFF,TGTGCCAGCAGCCAAGGAGGGGGAGGGGCAGACAATGAAAAACTGTTTTTT
16,TRBV5-5,TRBD2,TRBJ2-1,-,CASSLILAGSSNEQFF,TGTGCCAGCAGCTTAATACTAGCGGGATCGTCGAATGAGCAGTTCTTC
13,TRBV2,-,TRBJ1-5,-,CAISGRGSEPQHF,TGTGCCATCTCCGGCAGGGGTAGTGAGCCCCAGCATTTT
11,TRBV5-6,-,TRBJ2-1,-,CASTSYNEQFF,TGTGCCAGCACTAGCTACAATGAGCAGTTCTTC
15,TRBV3-1/TRBV3-2,-,TRBJ2-2,-,CASSSGIRGAGELFF,TGTGCCAGCAGCTCCGGGATCCGCGGAGCCGGGGAGCTGTTTTTT
15,TRBV28,-,TRBJ1-4,-,CASTQVGSTNEKLFF,TGTGCCAGCACCCAGGTTGGCAGTACCAATGAAAAACTGTTTTTT
15,TRBV3-1/TRBV3-2,TRBD1,TRBJ1-2,few,CASSQVGQGYYGYTF,TGTGCCAGCAGCCAAGTTGGACAGGGGTACTATGGCTACACCTTC
14,TRBV6-5,TRBD1,TRBJ1-1,-,CASRRQGANTEAFF,TGTGCCAGCAGGCGCCAGGGGGCGAACACTGAAGCTTTCTTT
14,TRBV2,TRBD2,TRBJ2-1,-,CASRGGGMVYEQFF,TGTGCCAGCAGGGGCGGGGGGATGGTCTATGAGCAGTTCTTC
13,TRBV12-3/TRBV12-4,-,TRBJ2-1,-,CASSYQGWNEQFF,TGTGCCAGCAGTTATCAGGGGTGGAATGAGCAGTTCTTC
16,TRBV5-8,TRBD2,TRBJ2-7,-,CASSRRWVGRNYEQYF,TGTGCCAGCAGCCGCCGCTGGGTCGGGAGGAACTACGAGCAGTACTTC
14,TRBV15,-,TRBJ1-5,-,CATSRDLKGPAEHF,TGTGCCACCAGCAGAGATCTGAAGGGGCCGGCGGAGCATTTT